The 28 T cell receptor beta chains below all came from one sample that was sequenced in a study of PD-L1 blockade in urothelial cancer. Profiled with immunoSEQ multiplex PCR; TCRdb holds only in-frame clones, not every one. The sample lists about 110,000 clones; about 85% were seen once. The sample was PBMCs, taken around atezolizumab (anti-PD-L1) treatment. The source is a man aged 45-65 years with urothelial cancer.

The chain uses TRBV5-1 and TRBJ2-7, with D possibly being TRBD2 (6 bases). Germline lookup yields CDR1 SGHRS and CDR2 YFSETQ. The ends were cut back, 4 bases at V and 6 bases at J, with 11 bases in the middle. This CDR3 has 12 residues. In DNA, the CDR3 is TGCGCCAGCAGCGCCGGGGGACGCGAGCAGTACTTC. Translation: CASSAGGREQYF.

This chain links TRBV2 with TRBJ1-4; 8 positions match TRBD1. CDR1 SNHLY and CDR2 FYNNEI come from the germline V gene. The V segment lost 5 bases and the J segment 5 bases; nucleotides outside the gene matches: 4. This CDR3 contains 14 residues. The CDR3 loop is CASSKQGVNEKLFF. The CDR3 region has the DNA TGTGCCAGCAGTAAACAGGGGGTGAATGAAAAACTGTTTTTT.

V is TRBV5-1 and J is TRBJ2-3, with D maybe TRBD1 (5 bases). The CDR3 spans 13 residues. The germline V gene encodes CDR1 SGHRS and CDR2 YFSETQ. With 6 bases removed from V and 5 bases from J, the gap between germline ends came to 13 bases. CDR3 coding DNA: TGCGCCAGCACCTCCGATAGGGGAGATACGCAGTATTTT. This encodes CASTSDRGDTQYF.

This clone was counted once. The V and J genes are TRBV28 and TRBJ2-7; 9 bases line up with TRBD2. Per germline, CDR1 MDHEN and CDR2 SYDVKM. CDR3 length: 16 amino acids. Trimming at V came to 7 bases and at J to 6 bases, leaving 16 bases not matched to a gene. The chain's CDR3 is CASTSTGTSSSLEQYF. The CDR3 DNA is TGTGCCAGCACCTCCACCGGGACTAGCTCTTCCCTCGAGCAGTACTTC. The full variable domain, rest sourced from reference TRBV28 and TRBJ2-7, is DVKVTQSSRYLVKRTGEKVFLECVQDMDHENMFWYRQDPGLGLRLIYFSYDVKMKEKGDIPEGYSVSREKKERFSLILESASTNQTSMYLCASTSTGTSSSLEQYFGPGTRLTVT.

This clone was picked up one time. The chain is built from TRBV6-6 and TRBJ1-5, with 10 bases aligning to TRBD1. Trimming took 4 bases from V and 10 from J; bases not matched to a gene: 13. The CDR3 consists of 16 residues. Germline CDR1 reads MNHNY; CDR2 reads SVGAGI (reference sequence). This CDR3 reads CASSSGTGTGVIPQHF. The CDR3 DNA is TGTGCCAGCAGTTCCGGGACTGGGACAGGGGTTATTCCCCAGCATTTT.

This sequence joins TRBV28 and TRBJ1-2; possible D gene TRBD1, 5 bases. With 6 bases removed from V and 5 bases from J, the gap between germline ends came to 13 bases. The length of the CDR3 is 13 residues. Germline V CDR1 and CDR2: MDHEN, SYDVKM. The CDR3 spells CASRLGAQYGYTF. The CDR3 coding sequence is TGTGCCAGCAGGTTAGGGGCCCAGTATGGCTACACCTTC.

The rearrangement links TRBV6-1 to TRBJ2-7; TRBD1 agrees at 7 bases. The CDR3 spans 15 residues. V was pared by 4 bases and J by 4 bases, with 10 bases of the junction left unmatched. Germline CDR1 reads MNHNS; CDR2 reads SASEGT. CDR3 loop: CASSVLSGGPYEQYF. In DNA form, the CDR3 reads TGTGCCAGCAGTGTCCTTTCAGGGGGTCCGTACGAGCAGTACTTC.

The genes are TRBV5-4 and TRBJ2-7; 11 nucleotides align to TRBD2. Germline CDR1 and CDR2: SGHNT and YYREEE (reference sequence). This CDR3 region has 15 residues. V shed 4 bases, J shed 2 bases, and the junction held 5 bases outside the gene matches. CDR3 nucleotides: TGTGCCAGCAGCACCGGGACTAGCGGCCCCTACGAGCAGTACTTC. Translating gives CASSTGTSGPYEQYF.

V is TRBV5-4 and J is TRBJ2-5, with D maybe TRBD1 (5 bases). V dropped 3 bases and J dropped 6 bases, with 15 bases sitting between them. CDR3 length: 14 amino acids. The germline gives CDR1 SGHNT, CDR2 YYREEE (reference sequence). The CDR3 DNA is TGTGCCAGCAGCTCTCCGACAGACCCTAAGACCCAGTACTTC. Protein product: CASSSPTDPKTQYF. The variable domain in full, with the rest retrieved from reference TRBV5-4 and TRBJ2-5, is ETGVTQSPTHLIKTRGQQVTLRCSSQSGHNTVSWYQQALGQGPQFIFQYYREEENGRGNFPPRFSGLQFPNYSSELNVNALELDDSALYLCASSSPTDPKTQYFGPGTRLLVL.

The gene calls are TRBV18 and TRBJ2-3; possible D gene TRBD1, 6 bases. V was shortened by 1 base and J by 2 bases, with 10 bases between the two germline ends. Germline lookup yields CDR1 KGHSH and CDR2 LQKENI. The CDR3 runs 15 residues. CDR3: CASSPRDTYTDTQYF. DNA of the CDR3: TGTGCCAGCTCACCACGGGACACTTACACAGATACGCAGTATTTT.

V gene TRBV11-2 combines with J gene TRBJ2-3; tentative D call: TRBD2 (5 bases). Per germline, CDR1 SGHAT and CDR2 FQNNGV. The CDR3 sequence is 15 residues long. Trimming removed 4 bases from V and 3 bases from J, with 14 bases in between. The CDR3 is CASSSNLGETDTQYF. CDR3 in DNA: TGTGCCAGCAGCTCAAACCTCGGGGAAACAGATACGCAGTATTTT.

This clone has just one count. The rearrangement uses TRBV6-1 and TRBJ2-2; no clear D. Looked up from germline, CDR1 is MNHNS and CDR2 is SASEGT. V shed 7 bases and J shed 3 bases, with 9 bases lying between them. The CDR3 is made up of 13 amino acids. The CDR3 DNA reads TGTGCCAGCACCCGCGCTTACACCGGGGAGCTGTTTTTT. As protein: CASTRAYTGELFF.

V gene TRBV5-1 combines with J gene TRBJ1-4; D not resolved. Trimming pared 0 bases from V and 5 bases from J, leaving 8 bases between. The CDR3 is 14 residues long. Germline V gene data show CDR1 as SGHRS and CDR2 as YFSETQ. The CDR3 nucleotides are TGCGCCAGCAGCTTGGGACAATTGAATGAAAAACTGTTTTTT. Protein: CASSLGQLNEKLFF. Filled out from reference TRBV5-1 and TRBJ1-4, the complete variable domain reads KAGVTQTPRYLIKTRGQQVTLSCSPISGHRSVSWYQQTPGQGLQFLFEYFSETQRNKGNFPGRFSGRQFSNSRSEMNVSTLELGDSALYLCASSLGQLNEKLFFGSGTQLSVL.

This rearrangement joins TRBV28 to TRBJ1-5; maybe TRBD1 (5 bases). Per the germline V gene, CDR1 is MDHEN and CDR2 is SYDVKM. This CDR3 spans 15 amino acids. V lost 5 bases and J 2 bases, leaving 13 bases between the germline ends. Here the CDR3 reads CASSVSGGGNQPQHF. The CDR3 DNA reads TGTGCCAGCAGTGTCTCCGGGGGGGGCAATCAGCCCCAGCATTTT.

CDR3: CASRAGLGGRNNEKLFF. CDR3 DNA sequence: TGTGCCAGCAGAGCAGGTCTCGGGGGGCGGAATAATGAAAAACTGTTTTTT. V and J are TRBV2 and TRBJ1-4; TRBD1 might be the D (6 bases). Per the germline V gene, CDR1 is SNHLY and CDR2 is FYNNEI. This CDR3 comprises 17 residues. Trimming left V 6 bases short and J 4 bases short, with 21 bases between.

V and J are TRBV27 and TRBJ1-5, with 11 nucleotides matching TRBD1. V lost 5 bases and J lost 9; bases outside the gene matches: 6. This CDR3 contains 14 residues. In germline, CDR1 is MNHEY, CDR2 SMNVEV (reference sequence). The CDR3 sequence is CASSPWTGGMPQHF. DNA for the CDR3: TGTGCCAGCAGTCCATGGACAGGGGGCATGCCCCAGCATTTT.

CDR3 sequence reads: CASSFGANYGYTF. CDR3 coding DNA: TGTGCCAGCAGCTTTGGAGCTAACTATGGCTACACCTTC. V and J are TRBV7-9 and TRBJ1-2; D call uncertain. Germline assignment: CDR1 SEHNR and CDR2 FQNEAQ (reference sequence). The CDR3 is 13 residues long. Deletions cut 3 bases from V and 0 bases from J, with 5 bases between.

CDR3 in DNA: TGTGCCAGCAGTGCAAACAGGGGTCGTAGTGTTGATACGCAGTATTTT. This translates into CASSANRGRSVDTQYF. This chain joins TRBV27 and TRBJ2-3; TRBD1 matches 7 bases. This CDR3 is built from 16 residues. CDR1 is MNHEY, CDR2 SMNVEV, per germline (reference sequence). Trimming at V came to 5 bases and at J to 6 bases, leaving 14 bases not matched to a gene.

The chain combines TRBV7-6 with TRBJ2-4; TRBD2 matches 7 bases. Germline V gene sequence: CDR1 SGHVS, CDR2 FNYEAQ. CDR3 length: 15 residues. V trimming: 3 bases; J trimming: 7 bases; junction bases outside the gene matches: 9. The CDR3 DNA is TGTGCCAGCAGCTTGGGGGGAGGGGCGGGGAACATTCAGTACTTC. Protein product: CASSLGGGAGNIQYF.

V and J are TRBV7-9 and TRBJ1-1; 9 bases align to TRBD1. V gave up 3 bases and J gave up 0 bases; unmatched junction bases: 2. Germline assignment: CDR1 SEHNR and CDR2 FQNEAQ (reference sequence). The CDR3 loop spans 15 amino acids. CDR3 loop: CASSLGQGLNTEAFF. CDR3 nucleotides: TGTGCCAGCAGCTTGGGACAGGGTTTGAACACTGAAGCTTTCTTT.

This sequence joins TRBV27 and TRBJ2-2; a weak D match, TRBD2 (5 bases). Between the trimmed V and J ends, which lost 4 bases and 4 bases, there was a span of 10 bases. Germline CDR1 reads MNHEY; CDR2 reads SMNVEV (reference sequence). The CDR3 runs 14 residues. DNA of the CDR3: TGTGCCAGCAGTTGGGAGCGTGGCACCGGGGAGCTGTTTTTT. Amino acid sequence: CASSWERGTGELFF.

For the CDR3, the DNA is TGTGCCAGCCACCTACTTCCGTATGGCTACACCTTC. It specifies CASHLLPYGYTF. The V call is TRBV28, the J call TRBJ1-2; D is ambiguous. CDR1 and CDR2 from the germline V gene are MDHEN and SYDVKM. This CDR3 has 12 amino acids. V was shortened by 8 bases and J by 5 bases, with 12 bases between the two germline ends.

The V gene is TRBV28, the J gene TRBJ1-5; D is unclear. This CDR3 has 14 amino acids. Germline CDR1 and CDR2: MDHEN and SYDVKM. Trimming shortened V by 7 bases and J by 12 bases, and 22 bases separated the two germline ends. CDR3 region: CASIPRSPPRYQHF. CDR3 sequence (DNA): TGTGCCAGCATTCCCCGGAGCCCTCCCCGCTACCAGCATTTT. Using reference TRBV28 and TRBJ1-5 for the parts outside the CDR3, the full variable domain is DVKVTQSSRYLVKRTGEKVFLECVQDMDHENMFWYRQDPGLGLRLIYFSYDVKMKEKGDIPEGYSVSREKKERFSLILESASTNQTSMYLCASIPRSPPRYQHFGDGTRLSIL.

CDR3 coding DNA: TGCGCCAGCAGCCAAGAGGGGTCAGGGGGCCTCAAAAAGACCCAGTACTTC. Encoded protein: CASSQEGSGGLKKTQYF. The chain is built from TRBV4-1 and TRBJ2-5; 8 bases agree with TRBD1. This CDR3 has 17 residues. Germline V gene sequence: CDR1 MGHRA, CDR2 YSYEKL. After removal of 0 bases from V and 6 bases from J, the junction contained 12 bases not matched to a gene.

This clone appeared a single time. The rearrangement uses TRBV28 and TRBJ1-2; possible D gene TRBD1, 6 bases. The V end lost 2 bases, the J end lost 8 bases, and 18 bases lay between the germline ends. Per the germline V gene, CDR1 is MDHEN and CDR2 is SYDVKM. The CDR3 length is 15 residues. The CDR3 region is CASSLGQWGLGGYTF. CDR3 DNA: TGTGCCAGCAGTTTAGGACAGTGGGGGTTGGGCGGCTACACCTTC.

The chain employs TRBV2 and TRBJ1-6; TRBD1 matches at 7 bases. Trimming removed 6 bases from V and 8 bases from J; junction bases left unmatched: 10. CDR3 length: 15 amino acids. Germline V gives CDR1 SNHLY, CDR2 FYNNEI. The chain's CDR3 is CASSVMTGQDSPLHF. The CDR3, as DNA: TGTGCCAGCAGCGTTATGACAGGGCAGGATTCACCCCTCCACTTT.

Only a few counts were recorded for this clone. The genes are TRBV5-1 and TRBJ2-1; possibly TRBD1 for D (6 bases). CDR1 and CDR2 (germline): SGHRS, YFSETQ. Deletions cut 4 bases from V and 0 bases from J, with 17 bases between. The CDR3 extends over 17 amino acids. CDR3 DNA: TGCGCCAGCAGCCCCATGAAAACAGGGACCTCCTACAATGAGCAGTTCTTC. It translates to CASSPMKTGTSYNEQFF. The whole variable domain, filled in from reference TRBV5-1 and TRBJ2-1, reads KAGVTQTPRYLIKTRGQQVTLSCSPISGHRSVSWYQQTPGQGLQFLFEYFSETQRNKGNFPGRFSGRQFSNSRSEMNVSTLELGDSALYLCASSPMKTGTSYNEQFFGPGTRLTVL.

The chain couples TRBV29-1 to TRBJ1-1, with D uncertain. Germline V lookup: CDR1 SQVTM, CDR2 ANQGSEA. The CDR3 runs to 12 residues. V gave up 2 bases and J gave up 0 bases, with 4 bases separating them. The CDR3 here is CSVEYMNTEAFF. The CDR3, as DNA: TGCAGCGTTGAATATATGAACACTGAAGCTTTCTTT.